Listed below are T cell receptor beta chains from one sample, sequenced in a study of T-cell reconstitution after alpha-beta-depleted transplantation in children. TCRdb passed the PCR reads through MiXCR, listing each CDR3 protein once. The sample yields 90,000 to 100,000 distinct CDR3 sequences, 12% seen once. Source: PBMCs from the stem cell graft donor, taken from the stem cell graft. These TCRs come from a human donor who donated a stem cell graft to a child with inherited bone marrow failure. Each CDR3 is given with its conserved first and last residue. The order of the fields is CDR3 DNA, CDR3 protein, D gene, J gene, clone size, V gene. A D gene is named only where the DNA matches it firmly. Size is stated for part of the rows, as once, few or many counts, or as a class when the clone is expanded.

TGTGCCAGCAGCAAGGACAGGGGGAGTCCCGGGGAGCTGTTTTTT | CASSKDRGSPGELFF | NA | TRBJ2-2 | many | TRBV21-1
TGCGCCAGCAGCTTATCAGGGCGGGTCGCCATCTTC | CASSLSGRVAIF | NA | TRBJ1-2 | many | TRBV5-1
TGTGCCAGTAGTAATGTCCTTTCTGAAGCTTTCTTT | CASSNVLSEAFF | NA | TRBJ1-1 | few | TRBV19
TGTGCCAGTACCGGGACGGCGCTTTCGGGGGAAGCTTTCTTT | CASTGTALSGEAFF | NA | TRBJ1-1 | many | TRBV18
TGTGCTAGTGGTTTGGGACAGTTCTACGAGCAGTACTTC | CASGLGQFYEQYF | NA | TRBJ2-7 | many | TRBV12-5
TGTGCCAGCAGGCCCACCACAGGGGGACTCTCCTACAATGAGCAGTTCTTC | CASRPTTGGLSYNEQFF | TRBD1 | TRBJ2-1 | medium-sized | TRBV7-9
TGTGCCAGCAGCTCGGAGGGACTAGCTACGACAGATACGCAGTATTTT | CASSSEGLATTDTQYF | TRBD2 | TRBJ2-3 | few | TRBV5-6
TGCGCCAGCAGCTCCCGGGACATCGGCTACGAGCAGTACTTC | CASSSRDIGYEQYF | NA | TRBJ2-7 | many | TRBV5-1
TGTGCCAGCAGCTCCCAGGGGAGGGGGCGTATGAGGGAGCAGTACTTC | CASSSQGRGRMREQYF | NA | TRBJ2-7 | many | TRBV28
TGTGCCAGCAGTCTTACAGGGGGTGGACAGCCCCAGCATTTT | CASSLTGGGQPQHF | TRBD1 | TRBJ1-5 | many | TRBV27
TGTGCCAGCAGCCGTCGGGACAAATACTACGAGCAGTACTTC | CASSRRDKYYEQYF | NA | TRBJ2-7 | many | TRBV7-2
TGTGCCAGCAGTTTATGTGGCATTAACTACGAGCAGTACTTC | CASSLCGINYEQYF | NA | TRBJ2-7 | many | TRBV28
TGCAGCGTACAGGTAATCGAGCAGTTCTTC | CSVQVIEQFF | NA | TRBJ2-1 | medium-sized | TRBV29-1
TGCGCCAGCCGCATCACCACCAGACCGTTCTCCTACAATGAGCAGTTCTTC | CASRITTRPFSYNEQFF | NA | TRBJ2-1 | many | TRBV5-1
TGTGCCAGCAGCTTAGGGGGCAATCGGCCCCAGCATTTT | CASSLGGNRPQHF | NA | TRBJ1-5 | NA | TRBV7-2
TGCAGCGTTGCCACGTACTCCTACGAGCAGTACTTC | CSVATYSYEQYF | NA | TRBJ2-7 | many | TRBV29-1
TGTGCCAGCAGCCTTAGGGGCCAGACGGAGCTGTTTTTT | CASSLRGQTELFF | NA | TRBJ2-2 | many | TRBV7-9
TGTGCCAGCAGTTTCTCTCAGAAGCCAAATGAAAAACTGTTTTTT | CASSFSQKPNEKLFF | NA | TRBJ1-4 | few | TRBV12-3/TRBV12-4
TGCAGTGCGCCGACGGGGGGGTTGGAGACCCAGTACTTC | CSAPTGGLETQYF | TRBD2 | TRBJ2-5 | many | TRBV20-1
TGTGCCAGCAGCCTCCGGACAGGGGTTACCCAAGAGACCCAGTACTTC | CASSLRTGVTQETQYF | TRBD1 | TRBJ2-5 | many | TRBV5-6
TGTGCCAGCAGCTTAAGTCTCTCTAACTATGGCTACACCTTC | CASSLSLSNYGYTF | NA | TRBJ1-2 | many | TRBV7-9
TGTGCCAGCAGCTTCGGGACGGCGGAGTCCTACGAGCAGTACTTC | CASSFGTAESYEQYF | NA | TRBJ2-7 | few | TRBV11-2
TGTGCCAGCAGCCCCACCCATGAAACGCAGTATTTT | CASSPTHETQYF | NA | TRBJ2-3 | many | TRBV3-1
TGCAGTGCTAGAGATTTTAGTAGCGCGTCCTACAATGAGCAGTTCTTC | CSARDFSSASYNEQFF | NA | TRBJ2-1 | many | TRBV20-1
TGCGCCAGCAGCTTGGCTTTCCTAGAAACCTACGAGCAGTACTTC | CASSLAFLETYEQYF | NA | TRBJ2-7 | many | TRBV5-1
TGTGCCAGCAGCCCCAGTGGCCAAGCACTAGCGGGTGAAAACGAGCAGTACTTC | CASSPSGQALAGENEQYF | TRBD2 | TRBJ2-7 | many | TRBV11-2